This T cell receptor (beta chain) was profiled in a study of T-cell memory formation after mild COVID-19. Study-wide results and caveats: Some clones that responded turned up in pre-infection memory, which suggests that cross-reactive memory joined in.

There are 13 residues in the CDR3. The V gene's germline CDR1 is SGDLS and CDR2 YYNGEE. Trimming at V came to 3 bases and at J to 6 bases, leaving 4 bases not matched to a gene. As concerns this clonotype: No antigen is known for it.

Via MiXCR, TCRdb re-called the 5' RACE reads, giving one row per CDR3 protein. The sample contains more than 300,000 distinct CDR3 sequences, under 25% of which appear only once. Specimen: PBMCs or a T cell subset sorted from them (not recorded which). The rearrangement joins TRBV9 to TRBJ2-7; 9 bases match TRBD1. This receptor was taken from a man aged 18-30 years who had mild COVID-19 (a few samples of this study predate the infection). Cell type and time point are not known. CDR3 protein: CASSAGTGREQYF. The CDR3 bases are TGTGCCAGCAGCGCCGGGACAGGGCGCGAGCAGTACTTC.